A selection of T cell receptor beta chains follows, all from one sample in a study of CD8 T cells in ankylosing spondylitis. Using its own MiXCR run on the 5' RACE reads, TCRdb lists one record per CDR3 protein. The sample consists of about 360,000 distinct CDR3 sequences, roughly 14% of them appearing once. The material sequenced was blood, either unsorted or a sorted T cell fraction (not recorded which). All receptors come from a male donor with ankylosing spondylitis or in good health (not recorded which). Each CDR3 is given with its conserved first and last residue. A D gene is named only where the DNA matches it firmly. Expanded clones are given a class, and other clones once, few, many or no size at all.

>TRBD1|many|13|TRBV7-9|TRBJ2-7
TGTGCCAGCAGCGTCTCGACAGGGGTCGAGCAGTACTTC
CASSVSTGVEQYF
>-|-|16|TRBV28|TRBJ1-1
TGTGCCAGCAGTTTCTACAGGGTGGTAAGGAGAGCTGAAGCTTTCTTT
CASSFYRVVRRAEAFF
>TRBD2|many|20|TRBV29-1|TRBJ2-1
TGCAGCGTTGAAGTCCGCCGTGGTAGCGGGAGGGCCGTGATAAGGAATGAGCAGTTCTTC
CSVEVRRGSGRAVIRNEQFF
>-|-|13|TRBV19|TRBJ2-3
TGTGCCAGTAGTTCGACCGGCACAGATACGCAGTATTTT
CASSSTGTDTQYF
>-|-|14|TRBV6-1|TRBJ1-2
TGTGCCAGCAGTGGGAACCAGGGCGGTGAGGGCTACACCTTC
CASSGNQGGEGYTF
>TRBD1|-|16|TRBV25-1|TRBJ1-1
TGTGCCAGCAGTGTCGGGACAGGGGCGTCGAGCACTGAAGCTTTCTTT
CASSVGTGASSTEAFF
>TRBD2|-|15|TRBV9|TRBJ2-1
TGTGCCAGCAGCGTCAGGCCGGGAGGGGGGAATGAGCAGTTCTTC
CASSVRPGGGNEQFF
>TRBD1|-|16|TRBV7-2|TRBJ2-4
TGTGCCAGCAGCTTAGGGGGACAGGGTTACAAAAACATTCAGTACTTC
CASSLGGQGYKNIQYF
>-|-|15|TRBV2|TRBJ2-4
TGTGCCAGCAGTGATGGACGGTTAGCCAAAAACATTCAGTACTTC
CASSDGRLAKNIQYF
>TRBD2|many|15|TRBV27|TRBJ2-1
TGTGCCAGCAGTTTAAAAGGACTAGCGGGATATGAGCAGTTCTTC
CASSLKGLAGYEQFF
>-|few|15|TRBV27|TRBJ2-7
TGTGCCAGCAGTTTATCAAGCCCCGCCTTCGGGGAGCAGTACTTC
CASSLSSPAFGEQYF
>TRBD2|-|17|TRBV6-5|TRBJ2-1
TGTGCCAGCAGTTACTCGATATCTAGCGGGAGCTACAATGAGCAGTTCTTC
CASSYSISSGSYNEQFF
>TRBD1|many|14|TRBV12-3/TRBV12-4|TRBJ1-6
TGTGCCAGCAGTTTAAGGCAGGGGGATTCACCCCTCCACTTT
CASSLRQGDSPLHF
>-|-|15|TRBV10-3|TRBJ2-3
TGTGCCATCAGTGAGCGGTTAGGAGGAACAGATACGCAGTATTTT
CAISERLGGTDTQYF
>-|few|14|TRBV19|TRBJ2-3
TGTGCCACCCGAAATCCGGGCGAATGGGATACGCAGTATTTT
CATRNPGEWDTQYF
>-|-|16|TRBV9|TRBJ2-5
TGTGCCAGCAGCGTAATAGGGCAGGGGTTTGGGGAGACCCAGTACTTC
CASSVIGQGFGETQYF
>-|-|15|TRBV28|TRBJ1-6
TGTGCCAGCAGTTTAATCGACAGCGCTAATTCACCCCTCCACTTT
CASSLIDSANSPLHF
>-|few|15|TRBV10-2|TRBJ2-1
TGCGCCAGCAGTGAAAGGGGCGGTTGGGGCAATGAGCAGTTCTTC
CASSERGGWGNEQFF
>-|many|13|TRBV20-1|TRBJ2-7
TGCAGTGCTAGAGCAGAGCGAATCGGGGCACAGTACTTC
CSARAERIGAQYF
>-|many|14|TRBV5-5|TRBJ1-1
TGTGCCAGCAGCTTGGGGCACATGAACACTGAAGCTTTCTTT
CASSLGHMNTEAFF
>TRBD1|few|17|TRBV7-9|TRBJ2-3
TGTGCCAGCAGCCCAAGCCCAGGGACAGGGTTTACAGATACGCAGTATTTT
CASSPSPGTGFTDTQYF
>-|few|14|TRBV12-3/TRBV12-4|TRBJ1-6
TGTGCCAGCAGTTTAGGGCGACGGAATTCACCCCTCCACTTT
CASSLGRRNSPLHF
>TRBD1|-|16|TRBV14|TRBJ1-4
TGTGCCAGCAGCCGAAGCAGGGGGATGGCGAATGAAAAACTGTTTTTT
CASSRSRGMANEKLFF
>TRBD2|-|15|TRBV2|TRBJ2-1
TGTGCCAGCAGAGACCCGGGGGGCTCCTACAATGAGCAGTTCTTC
CASRDPGGSYNEQFF
>-|-|19|TRBV21-1|TRBJ2-2
TGTGCCAGCAGCACCGATCTCTGGACTAGCGGGAGGAACACCGGGGAGCTGTTTTTT
CASSTDLWTSGRNTGELFF
>-|-|13|TRBV20-1|TRBJ2-7
TGCAGTGCTAGACCCATGGCCTACGATGAGCAGTACTTC
CSARPMAYDEQYF
>-|-|15|TRBV5-4|TRBJ2-2
TGTGCCAGCTGCCGTGGGGGGCCGAACACCGGGGAGCTGTTTTTT
CASCRGGPNTGELFF
>-|-|14|TRBV6-1|TRBJ1-1
TGTGCCAGCAGTCTGAGTACAGGGAATACTGAAGCTTTCTTT
CASSLSTGNTEAFF
>-|-|12|TRBV12-3/TRBV12-4|TRBJ2-1
TGTGCCAGCAGTTTGGTTCCAGCCGAGCAGTTCTTC
CASSLVPAEQFF
>-|few|14|TRBV20-1|TRBJ2-3
TGCAGTGCTAGAGAAGGGACTAGCACAGATACGCAGTATTTT
CSAREGTSTDTQYF
>-|few|15|TRBV11-2|TRBJ2-5
TGTGCCAGCAGCCCCAACGGAATGGTAGGAGAGACCCAGTACTTC
CASSPNGMVGETQYF
>-|-|14|TRBV7-7|TRBJ2-2
TGTGCCAGTGGGGGGGATGGACAGGCCGGGGAGCTGTTTTTT
CASGGDGQAGELFF
>-|-|14|TRBV24-1|TRBJ2-3
TGTGCCACCAGTGATTTGCGGGACTCGGATACGCAGTATTTT
CATSDLRDSDTQYF
>TRBD2|few|14|TRBV10-3|TRBJ2-1
TGTGCCATCAGTGAGTCTAGCGGGAGGAATGAGCAGTTCTTC
CAISESSGRNEQFF
>-|-|16|TRBV5-1|TRBJ2-1
TGCGCCAGCAGCCCGGGCGACCGAAGCTCCTACAATGAGCAGTTCTTC
CASSPGDRSSYNEQFF
>-|few|12|TRBV21-1|TRBJ2-7
TGTGCCAGCGCAGCGGTAACCTACGAGCAGTACTTC
CASAAVTYEQYF
>-|few|13|TRBV12-3/TRBV12-4|TRBJ2-2
TGTGCCAGCAGTTTGGCCGCACTAGGGGAGCTGTTTTTT
CASSLAALGELFF
>TRBD2|-|15|TRBV7-2|TRBJ2-7
TGTGCCAGCAGCTCAGCCGGGACTAGCGGTTACGAGCAGTACTTC
CASSSAGTSGYEQYF
>-|many|14|TRBV12-3/TRBV12-4|TRBJ1-1
TGTGCCAGCAGCTCCTGGGGCAGGCCCTCTGAAGCTTTCTTT
CASSSWGRPSEAFF
>-|few|15|TRBV9|TRBJ1-6
TGTGCCAGCAGCGTAGACCCCGGGGGAAACTCACCCCTCCACTTT
CASSVDPGGNSPLHF
>TRBD1|many|16|TRBV10-3|TRBJ2-5
TGTGCCATCAGTACCTCACCTGGACAGGGAAAAGAGACCCAGTACTTC
CAISTSPGQGKETQYF
>-|-|13|TRBV2|TRBJ1-1
TGTGCCAGCAGCCGAGCATATTCCACTGAAGCTTTCTTT
CASSRAYSTEAFF
>-|many|13|TRBV7-2|TRBJ2-2
TGTGCCAGCAGCTCCCCCAACACCGGGGAGCTGTTTTTT
CASSSPNTGELFF
>-|few|16|TRBV4-1|TRBJ2-3
TGCGCCAGCAGCCTGTCTGGGTCACCAAGCACAGATACGCAGTATTTT
CASSLSGSPSTDTQYF
>TRBD2|-|15|TRBV28|TRBJ2-3
TGTGCCAGCAGTTTCCTTCTGGGGGGGGCAGATACGCAGTATTTT
CASSFLLGGADTQYF
>TRBD1|many|16|TRBV12-3/TRBV12-4|TRBJ1-6
TGTGCCAGCAGCTTGGCAGGGGGCAGGAGGAATTCACCCCTCCACTTT
CASSLAGGRRNSPLHF
>TRBD1|many|15|TRBV29-1|TRBJ1-1
TGCAGCACGACTCAGGGGGCTTTGGTGAACACTGAAGCTTTCTTT
CSTTQGALVNTEAFF
>-|-|17|TRBV5-1|TRBJ1-1
TGCGCCAGCCCGTTGGATCCAGGGGAACATATGAACACTGAAGCTTTCTTT
CASPLDPGEHMNTEAFF
>TRBD1|-|14|TRBV10-3|TRBJ2-3
TGTGCCATCAGTCCTCGGACAGGGGAAGGTACGCAGTATTTT
CAISPRTGEGTQYF
>-|few|15|TRBV6-5|TRBJ2-7
TGTGCCAGCAGTTGGGGGAACCAACGGGTCTACGAGCAGTACTTC
CASSWGNQRVYEQYF
>-|few|15|TRBV7-9|TRBJ2-5
TGTGCCAGCAGCTTAGACGCCCTGTACCAAGAGACCCAGTACTTC
CASSLDALYQETQYF